The T cell receptor (beta chain) described here comes from a study of cytomegalovirus exposure and HLA in healthy donors. The V and J ends lost 4 bases and 1 base respectively, with 12 bases between them. The germline gives CDR1 MDHEN, CDR2 SYDVKM. There are 15 residues in the CDR3. General study findings and limits: A later analysis, which compared TCR beta chains of equal frequency, found the HLA-associated ones more clonally expanded. The study labeled fewer than 200 TCR beta chains cytomegalovirus-associated.

13 Jbeta primers and 60 Vbeta primers were used for the PCR. Profiling relied on immunoSEQ multiplex PCR, and the TCRdb table lists in-frame clones only, not all of them. The repertoire has about 130,000 clones, over 70% of them found once; the top ten carry less than 2%. As for this clone: Its antigen is still unknown.

The sequenced material came from PBMCs. This sequence was found in a woman aged 40 to 55 in good health and CMV-seronegative. The chain joins TRBV28 to TRBJ2-3; maybe TRBD2 (6 bases). CDR3 amino acids: CASSSIGGGTDTQYF. The CDR3 DNA reads TGTGCCAGCAGTTCCATCGGGGGAGGCACAGATACGCAGTATTTT.